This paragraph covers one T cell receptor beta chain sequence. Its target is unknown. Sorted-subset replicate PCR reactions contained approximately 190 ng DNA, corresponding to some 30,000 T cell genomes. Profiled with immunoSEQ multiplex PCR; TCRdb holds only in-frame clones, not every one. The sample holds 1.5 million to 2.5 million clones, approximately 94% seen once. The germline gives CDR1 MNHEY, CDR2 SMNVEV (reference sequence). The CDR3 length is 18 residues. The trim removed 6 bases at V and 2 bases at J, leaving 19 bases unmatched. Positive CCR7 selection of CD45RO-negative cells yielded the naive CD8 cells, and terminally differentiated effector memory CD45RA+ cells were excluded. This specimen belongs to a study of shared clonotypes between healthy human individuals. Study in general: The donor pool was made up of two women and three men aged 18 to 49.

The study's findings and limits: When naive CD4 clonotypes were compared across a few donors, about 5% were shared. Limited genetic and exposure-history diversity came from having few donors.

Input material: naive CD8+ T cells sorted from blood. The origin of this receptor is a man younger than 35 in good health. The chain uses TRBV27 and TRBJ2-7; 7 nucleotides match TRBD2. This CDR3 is CASRPTGASGQTTYEQYF. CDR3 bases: TGTGCCAGCAGACCCACTGGGGCTAGCGGCCAAACTACCTACGAGCAGTACTTC.